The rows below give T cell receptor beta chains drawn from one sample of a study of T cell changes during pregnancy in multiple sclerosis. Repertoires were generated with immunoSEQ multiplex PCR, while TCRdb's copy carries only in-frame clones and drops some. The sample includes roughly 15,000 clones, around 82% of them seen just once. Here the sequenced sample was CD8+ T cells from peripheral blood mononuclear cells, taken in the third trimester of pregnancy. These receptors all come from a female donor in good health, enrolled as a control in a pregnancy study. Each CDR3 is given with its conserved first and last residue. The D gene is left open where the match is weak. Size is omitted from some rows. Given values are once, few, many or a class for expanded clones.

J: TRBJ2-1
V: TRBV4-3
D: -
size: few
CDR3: CASSQDIAASSYNEQFF
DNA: TGCGCCAGCAGCCAAGATATAGCGGCAAGCTCCTACAATGAGCAGTTCTTC

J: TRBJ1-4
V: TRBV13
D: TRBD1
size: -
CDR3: CASSLKQGEVEKLFF
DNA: TGTGCCAGCAGCTTAAAGCAGGGGGAGGTTGAAAAACTGTTTTTT

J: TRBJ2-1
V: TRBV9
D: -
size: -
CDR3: CASGGPGSGEFF
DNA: TGTGCCAGCGGTGGTCCTGGGTCGGGGGAGTTCTTC

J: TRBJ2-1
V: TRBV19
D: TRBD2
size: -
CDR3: CASSIDPSGTRYNEQFF
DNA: TGTGCCAGTAGTATAGATCCTAGCGGGACCCGATACAATGAGCAGTTCTTC

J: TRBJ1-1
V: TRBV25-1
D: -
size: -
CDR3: CASSGSENTEAFF
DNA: TGTGCCAGCAGCGGTAGCGAGAACACTGAAGCTTTCTTT

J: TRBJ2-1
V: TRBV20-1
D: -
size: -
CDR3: CSARDAVEQFF
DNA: TGCAGTGCTAGAGATGCGGTCGAGCAGTTCTTC

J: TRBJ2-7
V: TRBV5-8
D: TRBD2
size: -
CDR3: CASSLAGMGTTFYEQYF
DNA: TGTGCCAGCAGCTTGGCCGGTATGGGGACTACTTTCTACGAGCAGTACTTC

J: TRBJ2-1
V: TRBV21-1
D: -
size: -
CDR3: CASSKVGDWEEAPEGRQFF
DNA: TGTGCCAGCAGCAAAGTAGGGGACTGGGAAGAAGCCCCCGAAGGTCGGCAGTTCTTC

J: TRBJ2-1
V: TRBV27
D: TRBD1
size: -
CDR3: CASSHWTGNDEQFF
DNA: TGTGCCAGCAGTCACTGGACAGGGAACGATGAGCAGTTCTTC

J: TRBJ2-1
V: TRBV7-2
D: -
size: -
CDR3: CANTSGSSYNEQFF
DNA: TGTGCCAACACCAGCGGAAGCTCCTACAATGAGCAGTTCTTC

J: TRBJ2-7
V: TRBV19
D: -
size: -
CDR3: CARQKGHLIYEQYF
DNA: TGTGCCCGTCAGAAAGGACACCTAATCTACGAGCAGTACTTC

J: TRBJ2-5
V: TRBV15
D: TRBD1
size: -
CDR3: CATSPGQGWETQYF
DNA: TGTGCCACCAGCCCGGGACAGGGATGGGAGACCCAGTACTTC

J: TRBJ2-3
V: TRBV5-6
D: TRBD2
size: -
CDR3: CASSLSGLAFADTQYF
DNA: TGTGCCAGCAGCTTGTCGGGACTAGCATTCGCAGATACGCAGTATTTT

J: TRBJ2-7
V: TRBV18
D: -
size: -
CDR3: CASSPTGGDEQYF
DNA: TGTGCCAGCTCACCCACCGGCGGGGACGAGCAGTACTTC

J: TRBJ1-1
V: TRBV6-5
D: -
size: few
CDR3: CASSPQGTMNTEAFF
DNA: TGTGCCAGCAGTCCCCAGGGGACTATGAACACTGAAGCTTTCTTT

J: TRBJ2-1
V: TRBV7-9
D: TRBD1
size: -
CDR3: CASSPGQGHYNEQFF
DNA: TGTGCCAGCAGCCCGGGACAGGGACATTACAATGAGCAGTTCTTC

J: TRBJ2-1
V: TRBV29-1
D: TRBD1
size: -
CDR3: CSVDWTGSYNEQFF
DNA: TGCAGCGTGGATTGGACAGGTTCCTACAATGAGCAGTTCTTC

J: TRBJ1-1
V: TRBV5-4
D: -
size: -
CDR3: CASSLDPGVNTEAFF
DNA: TGTGCCAGCAGCTTGGATCCGGGGGTGAACACTGAAGCTTTCTTT

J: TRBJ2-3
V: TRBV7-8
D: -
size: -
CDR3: CASRQSDTQYF
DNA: TGTGCCAGTAGACAGTCAGATACGCAGTATTTT

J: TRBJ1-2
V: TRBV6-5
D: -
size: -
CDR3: CASRPTSEWKGYTF
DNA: TGTGCCAGCAGACCGACTTCCGAGTGGAAGGGCTACACCTTC

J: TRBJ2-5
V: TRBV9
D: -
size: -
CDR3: CASSVEGGGETQYF
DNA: TGTGCCAGCAGCGTAGAGGGAGGGGGAGAGACCCAGTACTTC

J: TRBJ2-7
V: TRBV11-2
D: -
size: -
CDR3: CASSLISGSNEQYF
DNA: TGTGCCAGCAGCCTAATCTCGGGGTCAAACGAGCAGTACTTC

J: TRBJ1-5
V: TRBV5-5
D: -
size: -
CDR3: CASSLNLVRVNQPQHF
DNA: TGTGCCAGCAGCTTAAACCTAGTCAGGGTCAATCAGCCCCAGCATTTT

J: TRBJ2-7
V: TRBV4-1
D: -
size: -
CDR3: CASGMAGTRVDEQYF
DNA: TGCGCCAGCGGCATGGCCGGGACAAGGGTCGACGAGCAGTACTTC

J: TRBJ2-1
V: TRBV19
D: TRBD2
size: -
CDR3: CASSPLRLAGSSYNEQFF
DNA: TGTGCCAGTAGTCCCCTCCGGCTAGCGGGCAGCTCCTACAATGAGCAGTTCTTC

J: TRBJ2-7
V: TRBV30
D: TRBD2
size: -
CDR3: CAAAGGEYEQYF
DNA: TGTGCCGCGGCGGGGGGTGAGTACGAGCAGTACTTC

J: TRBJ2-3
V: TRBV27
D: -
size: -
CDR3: CASSSGQDTQYF
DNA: TGTGCCAGCAGTTCGGGACAAGATACGCAGTATTTT

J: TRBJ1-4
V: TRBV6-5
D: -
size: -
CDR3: CASSLIGDGKLFF
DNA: TGTGCCAGCAGTTTAATAGGGGATGGAAAACTGTTTTTT

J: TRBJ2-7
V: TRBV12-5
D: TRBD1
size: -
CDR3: CASGLGTGLYHEQYF
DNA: TGTGCTAGTGGTTTGGGGACAGGGCTTTATCACGAGCAGTACTTC

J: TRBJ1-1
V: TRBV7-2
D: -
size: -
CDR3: CASSLGARGNTEAFF
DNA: TGTGCCAGCAGCTTAGGGGCCAGGGGGAACACTGAAGCTTTCTTT

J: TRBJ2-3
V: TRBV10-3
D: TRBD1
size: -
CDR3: CAIRGTGRTDTQYF
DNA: TGTGCCATCAGGGGGACAGGGCGCACAGATACGCAGTATTTT

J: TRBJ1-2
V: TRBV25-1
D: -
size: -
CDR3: CASSESGASYGYTF
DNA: TGTGCCAGCAGTGAAAGTGGGGCGAGCTATGGCTACACCTTC

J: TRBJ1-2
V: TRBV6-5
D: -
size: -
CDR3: CASSPQGSGYTF
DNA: TGTGCCAGCAGTCCCCAGGGGAGTGGCTACACCTTC

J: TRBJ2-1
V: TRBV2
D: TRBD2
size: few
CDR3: CASLRAALAAYNEQFF
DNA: TGTGCCAGCCTACGTGCGGCCCTAGCGGCCTACAATGAGCAGTTCTTC

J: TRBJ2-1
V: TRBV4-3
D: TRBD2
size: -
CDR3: CASSQDPLAGAYEQFF
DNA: TGCGCCAGCAGCCAAGATCCCCTAGCGGGGGCGTATGAGCAGTTCTTC

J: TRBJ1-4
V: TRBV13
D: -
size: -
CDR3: CATKGVGLGPLNEKLFF
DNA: TGTGCCACCAAGGGGGTTGGTCTGGGACCGTTGAATGAAAAACTGTTTTTT

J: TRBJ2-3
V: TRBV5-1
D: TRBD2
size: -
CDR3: CASSPNSGSRTDTQYF
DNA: TGCGCCAGCAGCCCTAATAGCGGGAGTCGGACAGATACGCAGTATTTT

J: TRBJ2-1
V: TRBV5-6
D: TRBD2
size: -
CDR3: CASRGSGGENEQFF
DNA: TGTGCCAGCAGGGGTAGCGGGGGGGAGAATGAGCAGTTCTTC

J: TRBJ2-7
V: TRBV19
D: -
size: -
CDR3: CASSSGPAYYEQYF
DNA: TGTGCCAGTAGTAGCGGGCCCGCCTACTACGAGCAGTACTTC

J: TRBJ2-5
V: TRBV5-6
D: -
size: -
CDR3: CASSLALGDRTQYF
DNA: TGTGCCAGCAGCTTGGCTTTGGGAGATCGAACCCAGTACTTC

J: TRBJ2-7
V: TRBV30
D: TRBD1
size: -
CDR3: CAWSPGTGGDEQYF
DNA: TGTGCCTGGAGTCCCGGGACAGGGGGTGACGAGCAGTACTTC

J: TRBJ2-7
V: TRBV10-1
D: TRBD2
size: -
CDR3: CATGGTTSHEQYF
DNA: TGCGCCACCGGAGGGACTACCAGCCACGAGCAGTACTTC